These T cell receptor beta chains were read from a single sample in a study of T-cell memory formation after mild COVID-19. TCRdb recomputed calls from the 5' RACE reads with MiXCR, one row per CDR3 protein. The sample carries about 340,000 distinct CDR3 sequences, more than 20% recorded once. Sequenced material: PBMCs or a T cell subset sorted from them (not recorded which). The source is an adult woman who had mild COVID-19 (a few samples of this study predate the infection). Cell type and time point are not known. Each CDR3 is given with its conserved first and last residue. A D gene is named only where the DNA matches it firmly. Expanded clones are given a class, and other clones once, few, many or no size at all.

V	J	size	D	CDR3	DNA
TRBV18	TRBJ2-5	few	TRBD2	CASSPTAGVGQETQYF	TGTGCCAGCTCACCAACAGCGGGAGTGGGCCAAGAGACCCAGTACTTC
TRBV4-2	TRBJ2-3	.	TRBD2	CASSQAAQREAPDTQYF	TGTGCCAGCAGCCAAGCGGCCCAGCGGGAGGCCCCAGATACGCAGTATTTT
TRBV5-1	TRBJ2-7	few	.	CASSGGNRDPYYEQYF	TGCGCCAGCAGCGGGGGTAACCGAGACCCCTACTACGAGCAGTACTTC
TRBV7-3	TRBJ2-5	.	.	CASSSGSSRQETQYF	TGTGCCAGCAGCTCGGGGTCCTCGAGGCAAGAGACCCAGTACTTC
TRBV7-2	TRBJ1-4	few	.	CASSAETRAEGEKLFF	TGTGCCAGCAGCGCAGAGACCCGGGCAGAGGGTGAAAAACTGTTTTTT
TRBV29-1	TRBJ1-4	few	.	CSVAVGGASNEKLFF	TGCAGCGTTGCGGTAGGGGGGGCATCTAATGAAAAACTGTTTTTT
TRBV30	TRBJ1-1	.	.	CAWIRWGTEAFF	TGTGCCTGGATTCGTTGGGGTACTGAAGCTTTCTTT
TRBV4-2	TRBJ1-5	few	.	CASSLLIDSNQPQHF	TGTGCCAGCAGCCTACTTATTGATAGCAATCAGCCCCAGCATTTT
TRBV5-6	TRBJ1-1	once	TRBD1	CASSLVGPGGTEAFF	TGTGCCAGCAGCCTCGTAGGGCCAGGGGGTACTGAAGCTTTCTTT
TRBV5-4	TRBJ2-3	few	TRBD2	CAGQSLAGDTQYF	TGTGCCGGCCAATCCCTAGCGGGAGATACGCAGTATTTT
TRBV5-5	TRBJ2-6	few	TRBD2	CASSFPGGSSGANVLTF	TGTGCCAGCAGTTTCCCCGGGGGGAGCTCTGGGGCCAACGTCCTGACTTTC
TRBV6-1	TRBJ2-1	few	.	CASSLGGFQWDEQFF	TGTGCCAGCAGCCTAGGGGGGTTCCAATGGGATGAGCAGTTCTTC
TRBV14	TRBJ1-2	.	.	CASSQTRGYGYTF	TGTGCCAGCAGCCAAACTAGGGGGTATGGCTACACCTTC
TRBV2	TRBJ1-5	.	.	CASRLRDRNNQPQHF	TGTGCCAGCAGACTCCGGGACCGGAACAATCAGCCCCAGCATTTT
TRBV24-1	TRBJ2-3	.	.	CATSDPRRASTDTQYF	TGTGCCACCAGTGATCCGCGGCGGGCTAGCACAGATACGCAGTATTTT
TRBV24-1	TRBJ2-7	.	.	CATSDPQGQTYEQYF	TGTGCCACCAGTGACCCACAAGGACAGACTTACGAGCAGTACTTC
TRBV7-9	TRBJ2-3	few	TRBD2	CASSFSSGSSDTQYF	TGTGCCAGCAGCTTTAGTAGCGGGAGCTCAGATACGCAGTATTTT
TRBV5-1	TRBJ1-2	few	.	CASSLNGASDYGYTF	TGCGCCAGCAGCTTAAACGGGGCCTCCGACTATGGCTACACCTTC
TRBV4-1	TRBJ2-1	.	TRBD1	CASSRRDRADEQFF	TGCGCCAGCAGCCGCAGGGACAGGGCCGATGAGCAGTTCTTC
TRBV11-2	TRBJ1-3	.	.	CASSLALAGGEGGNTIYF	TGTGCCAGCAGCTTAGCCCTGGCAGGCGGAGAGGGGGGAAACACCATATATTTT
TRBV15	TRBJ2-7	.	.	CATRTSRSYEQYF	TGTGCCACTCGGACATCTCGCTCCTACGAGCAGTACTTC
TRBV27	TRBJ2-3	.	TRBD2	CASSLRGRVTDTQYF	TGTGCCAGCAGTTTACGCGGGAGGGTAACAGATACGCAGTATTTT
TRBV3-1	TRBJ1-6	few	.	CASSQRQKDSPLHF	TGTGCCAGCAGCCAAAGACAGAAGGACTCACCCCTCCACTTT
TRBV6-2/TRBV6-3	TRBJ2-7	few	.	CASSYDGYEQYF	TGTGCCAGCAGTTACGATGGCTACGAGCAGTACTTC
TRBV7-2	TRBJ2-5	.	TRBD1	CASSPGGASQETQYF	TGTGCCAGCAGCCCAGGGGGCGCGTCCCAAGAGACCCAGTACTTC
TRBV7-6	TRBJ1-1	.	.	CASSPPQGPNTEAFF	TGTGCCAGCAGCCCACCCCAGGGACCGAACACTGAAGCTTTCTTT